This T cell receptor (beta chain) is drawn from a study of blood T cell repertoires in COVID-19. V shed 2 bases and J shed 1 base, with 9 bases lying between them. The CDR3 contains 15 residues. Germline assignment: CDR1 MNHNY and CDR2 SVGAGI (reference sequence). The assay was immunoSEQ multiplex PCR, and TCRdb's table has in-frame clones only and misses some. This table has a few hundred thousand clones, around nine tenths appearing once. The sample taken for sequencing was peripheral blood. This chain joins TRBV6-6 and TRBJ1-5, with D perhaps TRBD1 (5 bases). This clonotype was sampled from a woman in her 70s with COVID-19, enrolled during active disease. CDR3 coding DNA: TGTGCCAGCAGTTACACAGGAAAGAGCAATCAGCCCCAGCATTTT. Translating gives CASSYTGKSNQPQHF.